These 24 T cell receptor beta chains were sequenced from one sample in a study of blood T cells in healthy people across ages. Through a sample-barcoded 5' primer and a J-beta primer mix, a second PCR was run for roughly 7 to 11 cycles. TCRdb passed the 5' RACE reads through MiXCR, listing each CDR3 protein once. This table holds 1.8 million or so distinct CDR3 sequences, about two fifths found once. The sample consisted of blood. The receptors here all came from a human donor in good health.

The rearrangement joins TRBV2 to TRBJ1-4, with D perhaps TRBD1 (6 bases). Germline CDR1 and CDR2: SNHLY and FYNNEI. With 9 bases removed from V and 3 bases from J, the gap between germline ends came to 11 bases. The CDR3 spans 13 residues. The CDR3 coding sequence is TGTGCCAGTAACAGGGTGCCTAATGAAAAACTGTTTTTT. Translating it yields CASNRVPNEKLFF.

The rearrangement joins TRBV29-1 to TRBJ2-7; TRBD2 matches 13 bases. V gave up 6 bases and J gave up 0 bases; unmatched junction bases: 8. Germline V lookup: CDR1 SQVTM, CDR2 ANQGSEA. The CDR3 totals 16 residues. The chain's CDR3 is CSVFGLAGASSYEQYF. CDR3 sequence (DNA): TGCAGCGTGTTTGGACTAGCGGGGGCATCCTCCTACGAGCAGTACTTC.

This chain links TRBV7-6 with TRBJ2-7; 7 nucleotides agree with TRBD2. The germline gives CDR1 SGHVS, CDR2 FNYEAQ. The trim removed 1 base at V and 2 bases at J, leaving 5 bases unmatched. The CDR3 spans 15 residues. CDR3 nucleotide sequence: TGTGCCAGCAGCTTAGTGGCGGGGGAAGCCTACGAGCAGTACTTC. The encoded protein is CASSLVAGEAYEQYF.

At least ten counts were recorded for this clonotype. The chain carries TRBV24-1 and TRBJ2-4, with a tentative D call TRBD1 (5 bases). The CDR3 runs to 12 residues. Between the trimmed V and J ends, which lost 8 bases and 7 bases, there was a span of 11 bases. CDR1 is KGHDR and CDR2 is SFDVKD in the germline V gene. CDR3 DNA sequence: TGTGCCACCACGGCAGGGCGCAACATTCAGTACTTC. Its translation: CATTAGRNIQYF.

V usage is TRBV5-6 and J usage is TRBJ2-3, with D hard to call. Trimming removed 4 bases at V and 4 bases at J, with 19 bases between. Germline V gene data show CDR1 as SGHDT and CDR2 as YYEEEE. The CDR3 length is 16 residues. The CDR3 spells CASSRGLLSYSDTQYF. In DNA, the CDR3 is TGTGCCAGCAGCCGTGGATTACTGAGTTATTCAGATACGCAGTATTTT.

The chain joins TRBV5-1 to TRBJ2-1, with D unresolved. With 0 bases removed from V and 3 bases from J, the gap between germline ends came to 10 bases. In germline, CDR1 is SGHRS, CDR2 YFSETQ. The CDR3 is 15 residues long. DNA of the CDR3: TGCGCCAGCAGCTTGGTCCCAGGCGGCTACAATGAGCAGTTCTTC. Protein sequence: CASSLVPGGYNEQFF.

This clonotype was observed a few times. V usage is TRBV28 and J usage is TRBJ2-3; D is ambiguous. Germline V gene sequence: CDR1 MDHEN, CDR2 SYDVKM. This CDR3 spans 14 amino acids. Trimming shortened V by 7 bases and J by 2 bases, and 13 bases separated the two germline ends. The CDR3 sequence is CASTSEPATDTQYF. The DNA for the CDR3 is TGTGCCAGCACCTCCGAGCCTGCCACAGATACGCAGTATTTT.

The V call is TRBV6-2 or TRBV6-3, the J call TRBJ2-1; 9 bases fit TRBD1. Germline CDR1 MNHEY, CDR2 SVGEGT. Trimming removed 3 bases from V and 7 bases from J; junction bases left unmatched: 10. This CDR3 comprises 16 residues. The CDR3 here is CASSYAGTGKFNEQFF. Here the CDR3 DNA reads TGTGCCAGCAGTTATGCGGGGACAGGGAAGTTTAATGAGCAGTTCTTC.

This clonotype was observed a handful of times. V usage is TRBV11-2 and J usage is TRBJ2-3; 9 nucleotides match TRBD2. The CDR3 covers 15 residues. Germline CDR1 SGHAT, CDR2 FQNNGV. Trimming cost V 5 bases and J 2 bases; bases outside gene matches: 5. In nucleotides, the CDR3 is TGTGCCAGCAGCGCGGGGGGGGAGAACACAGATACGCAGTATTTT. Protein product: CASSAGGENTDTQYF.

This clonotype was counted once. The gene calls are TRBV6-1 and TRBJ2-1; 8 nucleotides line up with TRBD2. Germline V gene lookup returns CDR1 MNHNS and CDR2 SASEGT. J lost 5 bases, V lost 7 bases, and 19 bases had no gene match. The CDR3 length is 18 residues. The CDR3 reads CASTSRGGLALAHNEQFF. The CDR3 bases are TGTGCCAGCACCTCTCGGGGGGGCCTAGCCTTAGCCCACAATGAGCAGTTCTTC.

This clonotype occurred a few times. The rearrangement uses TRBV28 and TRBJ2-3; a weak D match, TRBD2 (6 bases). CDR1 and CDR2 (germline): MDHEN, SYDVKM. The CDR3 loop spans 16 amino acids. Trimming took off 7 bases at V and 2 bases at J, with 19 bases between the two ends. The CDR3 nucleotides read TGTGCCAGCACCCCAGGTCGGGGGTTAACCACAGATACGCAGTATTTT. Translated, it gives CASTPGRGLTTDTQYF.

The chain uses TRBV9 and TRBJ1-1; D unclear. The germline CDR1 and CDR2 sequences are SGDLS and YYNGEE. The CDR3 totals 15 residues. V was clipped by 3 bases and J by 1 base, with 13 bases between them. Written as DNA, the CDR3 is TGTGCCAGCAGCGAAGGAACAGAGGGGAACACTGAAGCTTTCTTT. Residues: CASSEGTEGNTEAFF.

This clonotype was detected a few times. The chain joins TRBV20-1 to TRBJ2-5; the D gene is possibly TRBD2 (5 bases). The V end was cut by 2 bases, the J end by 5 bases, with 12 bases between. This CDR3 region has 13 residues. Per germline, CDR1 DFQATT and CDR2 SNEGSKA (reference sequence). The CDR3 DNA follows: TGCAGTGCTAGACCTTGGACGGGGGAGACCCAGTACTTC. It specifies CSARPWTGETQYF.

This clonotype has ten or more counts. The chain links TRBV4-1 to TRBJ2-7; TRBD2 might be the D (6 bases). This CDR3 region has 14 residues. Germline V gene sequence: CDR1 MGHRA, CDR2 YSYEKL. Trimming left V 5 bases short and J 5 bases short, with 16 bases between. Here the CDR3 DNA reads TGCGCCAGCAGCTTCAGATCGATAGCGGACGAGCAGTACTTC. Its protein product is CASSFRSIADEQYF.

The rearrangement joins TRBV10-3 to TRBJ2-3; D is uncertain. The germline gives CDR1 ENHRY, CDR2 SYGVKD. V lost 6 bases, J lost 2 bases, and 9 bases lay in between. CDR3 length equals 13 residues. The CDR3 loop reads CAIRGPTTDTQYF. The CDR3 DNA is TGTGCCATCAGAGGACCTACCACAGATACGCAGTATTTT.

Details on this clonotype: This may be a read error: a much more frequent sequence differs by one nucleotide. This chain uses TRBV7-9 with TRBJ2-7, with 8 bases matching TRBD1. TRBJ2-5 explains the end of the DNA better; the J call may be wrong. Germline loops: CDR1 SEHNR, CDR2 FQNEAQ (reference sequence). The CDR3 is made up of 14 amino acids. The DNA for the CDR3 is TGTGCCAGCAGCTCCCCGACAGGGGAAGAGACCCAGTACTTC. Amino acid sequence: CASSSPTGEETQYF.

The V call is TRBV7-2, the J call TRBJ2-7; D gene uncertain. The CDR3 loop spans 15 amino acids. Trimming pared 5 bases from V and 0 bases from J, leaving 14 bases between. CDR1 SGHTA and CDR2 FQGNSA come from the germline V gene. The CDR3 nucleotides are TGTGCCAGCAGCACACGAATGGCGGTCTCCTACGAGCAGTACTTC. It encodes CASSTRMAVSYEQYF.

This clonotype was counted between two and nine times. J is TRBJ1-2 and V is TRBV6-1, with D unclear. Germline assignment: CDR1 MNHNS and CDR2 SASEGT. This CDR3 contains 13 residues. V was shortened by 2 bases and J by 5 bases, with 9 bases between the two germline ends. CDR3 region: CASSELSEYGYTF. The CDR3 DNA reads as TGTGCCAGCAGTGAACTCTCCGAATATGGCTACACCTTC.

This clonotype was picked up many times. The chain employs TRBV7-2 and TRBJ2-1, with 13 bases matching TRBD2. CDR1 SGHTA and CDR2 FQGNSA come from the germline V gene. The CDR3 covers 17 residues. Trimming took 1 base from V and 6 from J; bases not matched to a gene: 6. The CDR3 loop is CASSLDRTSGGINEQFF. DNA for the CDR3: TGTGCCAGCAGCTTAGACCGGACTAGCGGGGGAATCAATGAGCAGTTCTTC.

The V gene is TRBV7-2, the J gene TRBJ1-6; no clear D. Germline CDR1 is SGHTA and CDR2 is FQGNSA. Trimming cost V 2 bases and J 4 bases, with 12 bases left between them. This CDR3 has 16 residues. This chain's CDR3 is CASSLQSAKYNSPLHF. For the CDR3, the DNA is TGTGCCAGCAGCTTACAATCAGCAAAATATAATTCACCCCTCCACTTT.

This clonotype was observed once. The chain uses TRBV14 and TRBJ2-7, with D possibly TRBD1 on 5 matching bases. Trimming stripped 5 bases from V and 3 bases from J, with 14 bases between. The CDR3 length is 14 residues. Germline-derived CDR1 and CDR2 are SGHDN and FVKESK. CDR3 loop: CASSTGWGYYEQYF. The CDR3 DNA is TGTGCCAGCAGCACAGGCTGGGGATACTACGAGCAGTACTTC.

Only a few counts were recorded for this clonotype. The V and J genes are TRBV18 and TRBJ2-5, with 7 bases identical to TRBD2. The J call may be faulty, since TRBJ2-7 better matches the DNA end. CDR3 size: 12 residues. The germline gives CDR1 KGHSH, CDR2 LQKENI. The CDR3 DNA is TGTGCCAGCTCCCTAGCGGTCCACGAGCAGTACTTC. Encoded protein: CASSLAVHEQYF.

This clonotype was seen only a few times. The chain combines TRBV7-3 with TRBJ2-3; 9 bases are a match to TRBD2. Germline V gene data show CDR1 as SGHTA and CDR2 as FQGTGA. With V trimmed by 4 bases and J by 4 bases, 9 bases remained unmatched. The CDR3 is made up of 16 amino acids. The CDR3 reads CASSSQGGGASDTQYF. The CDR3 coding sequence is TGTGCCAGCAGCTCCCAGGGCGGGGGGGCGTCAGATACGCAGTATTTT.

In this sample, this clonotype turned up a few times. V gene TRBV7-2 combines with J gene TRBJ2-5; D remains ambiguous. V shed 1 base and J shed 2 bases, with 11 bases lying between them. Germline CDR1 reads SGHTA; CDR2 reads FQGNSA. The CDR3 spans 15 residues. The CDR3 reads CASSLGQLEQETQYF. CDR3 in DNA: TGTGCCAGCAGCTTAGGGCAGCTTGAACAAGAGACCCAGTACTTC.